Given below is one TCR beta chain in context. Looked up from germline, CDR1 is ENHRY and CDR2 is SYGVKD. J gave up 4 bases and V 4 bases, and 11 bases lay outside the gene matches. The CDR3 spans 17 residues. This record comes from a study of long-term antiretroviral therapy in people with HIV. The assay used was immunoSEQ (version v3.0), run at survey level. Profiled with immunoSEQ multiplex PCR; TCRdb holds only in-frame clones, not every one. Of 15,000 to 20,000 clones listed, 80% to 85% were seen once; the top ten hold approximately 9.5%. The receptor comes from a man in his fifties or sixties with HIV. The V and J genes are TRBV10-3 and TRBJ2-5; 11 bases are a match to TRBD1. The sequencing here drew on unsorted PBMCs, taken 0.3 years before starting antiretroviral therapy. CDR3 amino acids: CAISGANGTGGAETQYF. CDR3 sequence (DNA): TGTGCCATCAGTGGGGCGAATGGGACAGGGGGTGCAGAGACCCAGTACTTC.